This entry concerns a single TCR beta chain. The antigen remains undetermined. PCR amplification relied on 60 Vbeta primers (plus 13 Jbeta primers). Measured with immunoSEQ multiplex PCR; TCRdb has only the in-frame clones, and not every one. The sample contains under 150,000 clones, roughly 80% of which appear only once. These data are taken from a study of cytomegalovirus exposure and HLA in healthy donors. Overall study findings and caveats: The Asian-associated ancestry cluster reportedly had fewer N-insertions than the approximately 700-donor mean in a later analysis. Common viral pathogens (according to a later analysis) appeared linked to several of the most significant clusters. The authors judged a highly shared variant cluster likely a sequencing artifact. Clonal expansion, a later analysis showed, was greater in HLA-associated TCR beta chains than in equally common others.

Germline CDR1 reads MDHEN; CDR2 reads SYDVKM. The CDR3 loop spans 15 amino acids. The ends were cut back, 6 bases at V and 6 bases at J, with 15 bases in the middle. The sequence was obtained from a woman aged 45-65 years in good health and CMV-seropositive. This chain joins TRBV28 and TRBJ1-6; perhaps TRBD1 as D (5 bases). The sequencing sample was made of PBMCs. In DNA form, the CDR3 reads TGTGCCAGCAGCCACGGGGGAGGGTTTAATTCACCCCTCCACTTT. It yields the protein CASSHGGGFNSPLHF.